The clone carrying this TCR beta chain appeared once. This sample is drawn from a study of blood T cell repertoires in COVID-19. Germline V gene data show CDR1 as LGHDT and CDR2 as YNNKEL (reference sequence). This CDR3 comprises 14 residues. V lost 1 base and J lost 9, with 16 bases in between. Clones were sequenced by immunoSEQ multiplex PCR, and TCRdb holds only the in-frame ones, with some missing. The repertoire holds some 300,000 clones, 75% to 90% seen once, with roughly 14% in the top ten. This receptor was taken from a woman in her sixties or seventies with COVID-19, enrolled during active disease. The chain joins TRBV3-1 (or the pseudogene TRBV3-2) to TRBJ2-7; the D gene is possibly TRBD1 (5 bases). The sequenced sample was peripheral blood. CDR3 sequence (DNA): TGTGCCAGCAGCCAAGGATGGGGCAGGGAAAGGCAGTACTTC. It specifies CASSQGWGRERQYF.